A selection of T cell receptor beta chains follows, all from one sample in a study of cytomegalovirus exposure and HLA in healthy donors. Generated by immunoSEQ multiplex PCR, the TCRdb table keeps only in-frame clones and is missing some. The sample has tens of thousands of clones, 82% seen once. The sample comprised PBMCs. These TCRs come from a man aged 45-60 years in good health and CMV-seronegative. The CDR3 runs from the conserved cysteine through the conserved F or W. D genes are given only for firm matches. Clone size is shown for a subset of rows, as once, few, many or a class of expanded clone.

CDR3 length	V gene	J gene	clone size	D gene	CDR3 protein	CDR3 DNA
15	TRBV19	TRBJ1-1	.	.	CASSSLEGGNTEAFF	TGTGCCAGTAGTTCCTTAGAGGGTGGGAACACTGAAGCTTTCTTT
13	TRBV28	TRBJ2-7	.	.	CASRGSGENEQYF	TGTGCCAGCAGGGGATCGGGAGAAAACGAGCAGTACTTC
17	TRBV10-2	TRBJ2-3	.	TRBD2	CASNRGGFRAGTDTQYF	TGCGCCAGCAACCGGGGGGGTTTCAGGGCTGGAACAGATACGCAGTATTTT
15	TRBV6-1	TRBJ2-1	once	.	CASSENRVWGNEQFF	TGTGCCAGCAGTGAAAACAGGGTATGGGGCAATGAGCAGTTCTTC
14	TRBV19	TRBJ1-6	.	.	CASSNQGSNSPLHF	TGTGCCAGTAGCAACCAGGGCTCAAATTCACCCCTCCACTTT
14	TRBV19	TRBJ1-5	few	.	CASSIWQLNQPQHF	TGTGCCAGTAGTATATGGCAGTTAAATCAGCCCCAGCATTTT
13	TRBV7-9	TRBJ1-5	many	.	CASSLRRGQPQHF	TGTGCCAGCAGCTTACGGAGAGGTCAGCCCCAGCATTTT
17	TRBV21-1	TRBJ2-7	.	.	CASSKSLLAGASYEQYF	TGTGCCAGCAGCAAGAGCCTACTAGCGGGAGCTAGCTACGAGCAGTACTTC
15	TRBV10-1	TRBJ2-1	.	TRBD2	CASSEGLAGVDEQFF	TGCGCCAGCAGTGAAGGACTAGCGGGAGTAGATGAGCAGTTCTTC
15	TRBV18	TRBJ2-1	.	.	CASSHGRGSYNEQFF	TGTGCCAGCTCCCATGGGCGGGGCTCCTACAATGAGCAGTTCTTC
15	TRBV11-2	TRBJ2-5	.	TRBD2	CASSLVGTSGETQYF	TGTGCCAGCAGCTTAGTGGGGACTAGCGGGGAGACCCAGTACTTC
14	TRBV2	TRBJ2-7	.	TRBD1	CASTQGLLSGEQYF	TGTGCCAGCACACAGGGGCTCTTATCCGGCGAGCAGTACTTC
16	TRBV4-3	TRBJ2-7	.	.	CASSPERTSVSYEQYF	TGCGCCAGCAGCCCAGAAAGGACAAGCGTTTCCTACGAGCAGTACTTC
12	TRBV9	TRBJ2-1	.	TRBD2	CASGGPNNEQFF	TGTGCCTCGGGAGGGCCTAACAATGAGCAGTTCTTC
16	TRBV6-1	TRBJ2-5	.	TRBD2	CASSDGAGAPLETQYF	TGTGCCAGCAGTGATGGTGCGGGAGCCCCCTTGGAGACCCAGTACTTC
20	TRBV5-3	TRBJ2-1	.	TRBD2	CARRDPGLAGPKSSYNEQFF	TGTGCCAGAAGAGACCCGGGACTAGCGGGACCAAAAAGCTCCTACAATGAGCAGTTCTTC
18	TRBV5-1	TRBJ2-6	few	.	CASSLFAQDYSGANVLTF	TGCGCCAGCAGCCTGTTTGCACAGGATTACTCTGGGGCCAACGTCCTGACTTTC
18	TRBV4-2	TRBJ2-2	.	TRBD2	CASSHKERGGRVTGELFF	TGTGCCAGCAGCCACAAAGAAAGGGGCGGGAGGGTTACCGGGGAGCTGTTTTTT
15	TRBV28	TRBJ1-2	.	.	CASSPGTTLHYGYTF	TGTGCCAGCTCGCCCGGGACAACCCTCCATTATGGCTACACCTTC
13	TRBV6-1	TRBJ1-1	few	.	CASSEGRGTEAFF	TGTGCCAGCAGTGAAGGGAGGGGTACTGAAGCTTTCTTT
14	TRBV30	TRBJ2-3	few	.	CAWSVLGGTDTQYF	TGTGCCTGGAGTGTACTCGGCGGTACAGATACGCAGTATTTT
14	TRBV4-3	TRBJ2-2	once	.	CASSPRSNTGELFF	TGCGCCAGCAGCCCTAGATCGAACACCGGGGAGCTGTTTTTT
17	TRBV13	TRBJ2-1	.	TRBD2	CASSLWTSGSSYNEQFF	TGTGCCAGCAGCTTATGGACTAGCGGGAGCTCCTACAATGAGCAGTTCTTC
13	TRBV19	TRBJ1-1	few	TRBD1	CASDRGPNTEAFF	TGTGCCAGCGACAGGGGGCCTAACACTGAAGCTTTCTTT
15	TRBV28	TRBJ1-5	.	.	CAGQGGQHGNQPQHF	TGTGCCGGCCAGGGTGGACAACACGGCAATCAGCCCCAGCATTTT
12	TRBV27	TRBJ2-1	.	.	CASSLGGGEQFF	TGTGCCAGCAGTTTAGGGGGCGGTGAGCAGTTCTTC
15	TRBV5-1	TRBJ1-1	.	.	CASSLFLEPRTEAFF	TGCGCCAGCAGCTTGTTCCTCGAGCCGAGGACTGAAGCTTTCTTT
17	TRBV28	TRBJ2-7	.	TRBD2	CASSFSPGGRARYEQYF	TGTGCCAGCAGTTTCTCCCCGGGCGGGAGGGCTCGCTACGAGCAGTACTTC
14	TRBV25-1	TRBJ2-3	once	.	CASRGVGRGDTQYF	TGTGCCAGCAGGGGGGTCGGGCGGGGAGATACGCAGTATTTT
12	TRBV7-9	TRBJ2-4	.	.	CASSLEPGLKYF	TGTGCCAGCAGCTTAGAGCCGGGTCTAAAGTACTTC
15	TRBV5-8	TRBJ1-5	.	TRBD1	CASSLPGGFNQPQHF	TGTGCCAGCAGCTTGCCAGGGGGGTTTAATCAGCCCCAGCATTTT